The TCR beta chain described here comes from a study of blood T cell repertoires in COVID-19. Assignments of participants to cohorts depended upon their own reported clinical history. Donors in Cohort 3 who had recovered were those with two negative PCRs, healthcare professional clearance, or resolution of their symptoms. Per the study methods: Amplifying reference gene primers gave estimates of nucleated cell counts. Sequenced by immunoSEQ multiplex PCR; TCRdb stores in-frame clones only, minus some. V and J calls and clone size are as listed in that table; D and trimming were resolved from the DNA. The sample consists of fewer than 200,000 clones, approximately 79% of them appearing once. The source material was PBMCs or T cells enriched from blood (not recorded which). This clonotype was obtained from a man aged 45-65 years who had recovered from COVID-19.

CDR3 residues: CASRQAGQGYNEQFF. DNA of the CDR3: TGTGCCAGCAGGCAGGCGGGACAGGGATACAATGAGCAGTTCTTC. V is TRBV2 and J is TRBJ2-1, with 9 nucleotides matching TRBD1. Trimming at V came to 6 bases and at J to 4 bases, leaving 7 bases not matched to a gene. The length of the CDR3 is 15 residues. CDR1 is SNHLY and CDR2 is FYNNEI in the germline V gene.